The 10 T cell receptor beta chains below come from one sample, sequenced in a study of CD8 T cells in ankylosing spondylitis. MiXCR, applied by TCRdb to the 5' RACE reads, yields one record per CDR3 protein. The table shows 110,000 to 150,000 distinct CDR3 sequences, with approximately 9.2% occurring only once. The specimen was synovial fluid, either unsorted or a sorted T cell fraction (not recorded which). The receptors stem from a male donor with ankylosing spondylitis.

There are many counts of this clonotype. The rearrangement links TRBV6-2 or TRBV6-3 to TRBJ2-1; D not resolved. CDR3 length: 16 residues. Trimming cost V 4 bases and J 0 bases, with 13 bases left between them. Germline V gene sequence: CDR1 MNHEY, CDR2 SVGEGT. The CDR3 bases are TGTGCCAGCAGTTCCGGCTTCTATAGCTCCTACAATGAGCAGTTCTTC. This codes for CASSSGFYSSYNEQFF.

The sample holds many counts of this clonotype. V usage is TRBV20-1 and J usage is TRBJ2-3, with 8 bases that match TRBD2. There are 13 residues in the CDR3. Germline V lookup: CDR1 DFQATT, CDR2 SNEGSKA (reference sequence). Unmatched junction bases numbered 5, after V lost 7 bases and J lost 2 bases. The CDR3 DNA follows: TGCAGTGGGGGCGGGGGGTTCACAGATACGCAGTATTTT. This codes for CSGGGGFTDTQYF.

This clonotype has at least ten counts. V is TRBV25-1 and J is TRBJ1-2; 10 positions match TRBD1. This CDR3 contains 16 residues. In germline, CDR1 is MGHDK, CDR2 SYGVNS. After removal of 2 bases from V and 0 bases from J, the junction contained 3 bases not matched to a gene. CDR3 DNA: TGTGCCAGCAGTGAAGGGGGGACAGGGGCTAACTATGGCTACACCTTC. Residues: CASSEGGTGANYGYTF.

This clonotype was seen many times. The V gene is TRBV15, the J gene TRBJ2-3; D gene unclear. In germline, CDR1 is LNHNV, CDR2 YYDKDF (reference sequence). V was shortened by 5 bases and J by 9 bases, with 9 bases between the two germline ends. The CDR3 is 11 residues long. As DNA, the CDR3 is TGTGCCACCAGCCCCCGAGACACGCAGTATTTT. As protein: CATSPRDTQYF.

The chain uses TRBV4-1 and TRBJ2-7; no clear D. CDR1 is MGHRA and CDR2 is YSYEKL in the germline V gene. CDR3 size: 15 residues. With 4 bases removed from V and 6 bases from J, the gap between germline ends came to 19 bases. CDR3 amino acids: CASSLELDPSGEQYF. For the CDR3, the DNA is TGCGCCAGCAGCCTCGAGCTAGACCCAAGTGGCGAGCAGTACTTC.

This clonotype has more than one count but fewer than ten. The CDR3 loop is CASLRESYGYTF. The DNA for the CDR3 is TGTGCCAGCCTCAGGGAAAGCTATGGCTACACCTTC. The chain recombines TRBV12-3 or TRBV12-4 with TRBJ1-2; TRBD1 is a possible D gene (5 bases). V was clipped by 8 bases and J by 4 bases, with 11 bases between them. This CDR3 is built from 12 residues.

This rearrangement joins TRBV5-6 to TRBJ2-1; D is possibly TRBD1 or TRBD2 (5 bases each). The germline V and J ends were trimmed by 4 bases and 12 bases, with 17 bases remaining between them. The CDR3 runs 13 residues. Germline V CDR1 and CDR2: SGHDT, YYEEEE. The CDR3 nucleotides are TGTGCCAGCAGCCCCGGGGACCGCTGTTGGCAGTTCTTC. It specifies CASSPGDRCWQFF.

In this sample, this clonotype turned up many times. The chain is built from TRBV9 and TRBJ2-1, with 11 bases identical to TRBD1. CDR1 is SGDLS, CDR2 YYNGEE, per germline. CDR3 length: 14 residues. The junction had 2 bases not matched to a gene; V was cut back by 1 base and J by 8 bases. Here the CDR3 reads CASSVMGQGDEQFF. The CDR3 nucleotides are TGTGCCAGCAGCGTAATGGGACAGGGGGATGAGCAGTTCTTC.

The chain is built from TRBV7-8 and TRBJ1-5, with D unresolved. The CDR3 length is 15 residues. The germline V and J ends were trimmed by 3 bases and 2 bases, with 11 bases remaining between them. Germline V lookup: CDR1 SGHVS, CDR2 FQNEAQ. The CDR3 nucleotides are TGTGCCAGCAGCTTGAGGGCAGACCGCAATCAGCCCCAGCATTTT. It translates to CASSLRADRNQPQHF.

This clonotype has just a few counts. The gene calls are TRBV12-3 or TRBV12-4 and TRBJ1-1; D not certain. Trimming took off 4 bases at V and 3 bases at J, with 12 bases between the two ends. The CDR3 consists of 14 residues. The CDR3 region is CASSSSLADTEAFF. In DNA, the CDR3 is TGTGCCAGCAGTTCGTCCTTGGCCGACACTGAAGCTTTCTTT.